This TCR beta chain was obtained from a study of somatic mutations in cytotoxic T cells in rheumatoid arthritis. Study findings and constraints: Nobody adjusted the slight TRBV07 underrepresentation in rheumatoid arthritis patients for multiple comparisons.

Germline CDR1 reads MDHEN; CDR2 reads SYDVKM. The CDR3 is 14 amino acids. V lost 2 bases and J lost 0, with 5 bases in between. Flow cytometry served to check the purity of CD4+ and CD8+ cells, which were isolated by positive magnetic bead selection. Profiling relied on immunoSEQ multiplex PCR, and the TCRdb table lists in-frame clones only, not all of them. The table lists under 35,000 clones, roughly 86% of them singletons. Concerning this clone itself: Antigen unknown.

The rearrangement links TRBV28 to TRBJ1-5; D unclear. Sequenced material: CD8+ T cells sorted from blood. This clonotype was obtained from an adult with rheumatoid arthritis. DNA of the CDR3: TGTGCCAGCAGTTTACTCTATAGCAATCAGCCCCAGCATTTT. Translated, it gives CASSLLYSNQPQHF.